This T cell receptor (beta chain) was captured by sequencing in a study of blood T cell repertoires in COVID-19. Study-wide context: From T cells, B-cell-depleted T cells, or PBMCs came the material, which was cDNA or gDNA.

V lost 2 bases to trimming and J lost 6 bases; unmatched junction nucleotides: 3. The CDR3 runs to 14 residues. Germline CDR1 and CDR2: MNHEY and SMNVEV (reference sequence). Per the original data handling: How many nucleated cells were present was estimated from reference gene primer amplification. Only in-frame clones appear in the TCRdb table, and some are missing; sequencing was by immunoSEQ multiplex PCR. V, J and clone size derive from that table, while D and trimming were established from the DNA sequence. The data show 200,000 or so clones, more than 75% seen once. The TCR sequence derives from a man between 60 and 70 years old with acute or convalescent COVID-19. Sequenced material: peripheral blood. The chain combines TRBV27 with TRBJ2-7; 11 positions match TRBD2. CDR3 amino acids: CASSLGLAGGEQYF. The CDR3 nucleotides are TGTGCCAGCAGTTTAGGCCTAGCGGGGGGCGAGCAGTACTTC.